The 32 T cell receptor beta chains presented below share a single source sample, sequenced in a study of blood T cell repertoires in COVID-19. Some clones are missing from TCRdb's copy, which holds only in-frame ones; the method was immunoSEQ multiplex PCR. The data show 35,000 to 55,000 clones, with approximately 87% seen just once and less than 5.5% held by the top ten. The sequenced sample consisted of peripheral blood. The receptors derive from a human donor in a cohort sampled during active COVID-19.

The chain joins TRBV2 to TRBJ2-2; TRBD1 might be the D (7 bases). The length of the CDR3 is 14 residues. V lost 5 bases and J 5 bases, leaving 12 bases between the germline ends. Germline-derived CDR1 and CDR2 are SNHLY and FYNNEI. CDR3 in DNA: TGTGCCAGCAGTCTGACAGGGAGGACCGGGGAGCTGTTTTTT. Protein product: CASSLTGRTGELFF.

The V and J genes are TRBV11-2 and TRBJ2-3; maybe TRBD2 (6 bases). Germline V gene lookup returns CDR1 SGHAT and CDR2 FQNNGV. The CDR3 has 17 residues. V was cut by 0 bases and J by 2 bases, with 15 bases left in between. DNA for the CDR3: TGTGCCAGCAGCTTAGACCCACTCGGCGGGACCACAGATACGCAGTATTTT. Protein product: CASSLDPLGGTTDTQYF.

The rearrangement joins TRBV5-6 to TRBJ2-5; 8 nucleotides match TRBD1. The V segment lost 2 bases and the J segment 10 bases; nucleotides outside the gene matches: 10. The CDR3 runs 14 residues. CDR1 is SGHDT and CDR2 is YYEEEE in the germline V gene. CDR3 sequence (DNA): TGTGCCAGCAGCTTCCGGGACAGGCCGTGGGGCCAGTACTTC. It is translated as CASSFRDRPWGQYF. The full variable domain, rest sourced from reference TRBV5-6 and TRBJ2-5, is DAGVTQSPTHLIKTRGQQVTLRCSPKSGHDTVSWYQQALGQGPQFIFQYYEEEERQRGNFPDRFSGHQFPNYSSELNVNALLLGDSALYLCASSFRDRPWGQYFGPGTRLLVL.

The gene calls are TRBV21-1 and TRBJ2-3; the table assigns TRBD2, which was not confirmed against the DNA. TRBV21-1 is shown as a pseudogene. CDR3 length: 18 residues. The CDR3 protein is CASSKGRLVTCGTDTQYF. CDR3 DNA sequence: TGTGCCAGCAGCAAAGGACGACTAGTTACTTGTGGGACAGATACGCAGTATTTT.

This clone is medium-sized (0.01 to 0.1%) by share. The chain joins TRBV13 to TRBJ2-5, with TRBD2 as a possible D gene (6 bases). The CDR3 covers 14 residues. CDR1 and CDR2 (germline): PRHDT, FYEKMQ (reference sequence). V lost 2 bases, J lost 5 bases, and 12 bases lay in between. The CDR3 DNA is TGTGCCAGCAGCTTAAGGCGGGCGGGGGAGACCCAGTACTTC. Protein product: CASSLRRAGETQYF. Based on the CDR3 plus reference TRBV13 and TRBJ2-5, the full variable domain is AAGVIQSPRHLIKEKRETATLKCYPIPRHDTVYWYQQGPGQDPQFLISFYEKMQSDKGSIPDRFSAQQFSDYHSELNMSSLELGDSALYFCASSLRRAGETQYFGPGTRLLVL.

This clone appeared a few times. The V and J genes are TRBV4-2 and TRBJ2-7; 8 positions match TRBD2. Trimming cost V 4 bases and J 0 bases; bases outside gene matches: 5. Germline V gives CDR1 LGHNA, CDR2 YNFKEQ. The CDR3 has 15 residues. CDR3 bases: TGTGCCAGCAGCCCAAGGGGGACTAGCTCCTACGAGCAGTACTTC. Its protein is CASSPRGTSSYEQYF.

The chain is built from TRBV3-1 (or the pseudogene TRBV3-2) and TRBJ2-1; 9 bases agree with TRBD2. Germline V CDR1 and CDR2: LGHDT, YNNKEL (reference sequence). CDR3 length: 15 amino acids. Trimming at V came to 2 bases and at J to 6 bases, leaving 5 bases not matched to a gene. The CDR3 DNA follows: TGTGCCAGCAGCCAAAGTCTAGCGGGAAGCAATGAGCAGTTCTTC. Protein: CASSQSLAGSNEQFF.

This chain joins TRBV5-1 and TRBJ2-3, with TRBD2 matching over 11 bases. Trimming at V came to 0 bases and at J to 2 bases, leaving 2 bases not matched to a gene. The germline V gene encodes CDR1 SGHRS and CDR2 YFSETQ. This CDR3 is built from 16 residues. The DNA for the CDR3 is TGCGCCAGCAGCTTGGGACTAGCGGGAAACACAGATACGCAGTATTTT. Protein sequence: CASSLGLAGNTDTQYF.

This sequence joins TRBV28 and TRBJ1-2, with D maybe TRBD1 (6 bases). CDR1 and CDR2 (germline): MDHEN, SYDVKM. The length of the CDR3 is 14 residues. Trimming took off 6 bases at V and 6 bases at J, with 17 bases between the two ends. CDR3 sequence: CASSPLDRSHGYTF. In DNA form, the CDR3 reads TGTGCCAGCAGCCCCCTGGACAGATCCCATGGCTACACCTTC.

With respect to this clone: The identical CDR3 is also encoded by other nucleotide sequences in the sample. The chain has TRBV5-1 and TRBJ2-3; D is perhaps TRBD1 (5 bases). Trimming cost V 4 bases and J 2 bases, with 17 bases left between them. The CDR3 consists of 16 residues. Looked up from germline, CDR1 is SGHRS and CDR2 is YFSETQ. In DNA form, the CDR3 reads TGCGCCAGCAGCCTGTTCGGCAGGGTTGACACAGATACGCAGTATTTT. Residues: CASSLFGRVDTDTQYF.

The chain couples TRBV3-1 (or the pseudogene TRBV3-2) to TRBJ1-1; D is possibly TRBD1 (6 bases). The CDR3 is 14 amino acids. CDR1 LGHDT and CDR2 YNNKEL come from the germline V gene (reference sequence). V was trimmed by 0 bases and J by 4 bases, leaving 9 bases between them. The CDR3 here is CASSQEQGVTEAFF. The CDR3 DNA follows: TGTGCCAGCAGCCAAGAACAGGGAGTCACTGAAGCTTTCTTT.

This clone came up once. The gene calls are TRBV7-2 and TRBJ1-2; D call uncertain. CDR1 is SGHTA and CDR2 is FQGNSA in the germline V gene. Trimming removed 5 bases from V and 2 bases from J, with 12 bases in between. The CDR3 runs 14 residues. The CDR3 reads CASSPFAGNYGYTF. CDR3 coding DNA: TGTGCCAGCAGCCCTTTCGCAGGAAACTATGGCTACACCTTC.

This clone was detected only once. This rearrangement joins TRBV28 to TRBJ1-5; the match to TRBD1 covers 10 bases. Germline CDR1 MDHEN, CDR2 SYDVKM. The CDR3 loop spans 17 amino acids. After removal of 4 bases from V and 5 bases from J, the junction contained 11 bases not matched to a gene. The CDR3 sequence is CASSSTWDRGGHQPQHF. The CDR3 region has the DNA TGTGCCAGCAGTTCAACTTGGGACAGGGGTGGGCATCAGCCCCAGCATTTT. The full variable domain, in which reference TRBV28 and TRBJ1-5 provide the parts outside the CDR3, is DVKVTQSSRYLVKRTGEKVFLECVQDMDHENMFWYRQDPGLGLRLIYFSYDVKMKEKGDIPEGYSVSREKKERFSLILESASTNQTSMYLCASSSTWDRGGHQPQHFGDGTRLSIL.

The rearrangement joins TRBV7-9 to TRBJ2-1, with 7 bases that match TRBD2. The CDR3 is 16 residues long. Germline CDR1 SEHNR, CDR2 FQNEAQ (reference sequence). Trimming took 5 bases from V and 0 from J; bases not matched to a gene: 7. The CDR3 sequence: CASSQKRDSSYNEQFF. CDR3 bases: TGTGCCAGCAGCCAGAAGCGGGATAGCTCCTACAATGAGCAGTTCTTC. The entire variable domain, with the rest obtained from reference TRBV7-9 and TRBJ2-1, is as follows: DTGVSQNPRHKITKRGQNVTFRCDPISEHNRLYWYRQTLGQGPEFLTYFQNEAQLEKSRLLSDRFSAERPKGSFSTLEIQRTEQGDSAMYLCASSQKRDSSYNEQFFGPGTRLTVL.

The rearrangement uses TRBV10-3 and TRBJ2-7; D possibly corresponds to TRBD2 (5 bases). The CDR3 is 13 residues long. The V gene lost 4 bases and the J gene lost 4 bases, with 11 bases spanning the gap. Germline V gene data show CDR1 as ENHRY and CDR2 as SYGVKD. CDR3 in amino acids: CAISGELGYEQYF. Here the CDR3 DNA reads TGTGCCATCAGTGGCGAACTAGGTTACGAGCAGTACTTC.

This chain joins TRBV11-2 and TRBJ2-7, with D tentatively TRBD2 (5 bases). The V gene's germline CDR1 is SGHAT and CDR2 FQNNGV. The CDR3 spans 13 residues. V was cut by 5 bases and J by 6 bases, with 14 bases left in between. As DNA, the CDR3 is TGTGCCAGCAGCAAAGAGGGTATCGGCGAGCAGTACTTC. Protein: CASSKEGIGEQYF.

A single count supports this clone. Other nucleotide sequences from this sample produce the same CDR3. The rearrangement uses TRBV12-3 or TRBV12-4 and TRBJ2-5; TRBD2 might be the D (5 bases). CDR3 length: 11 residues. Trimming shortened V by 5 bases and J by 5 bases, and 6 bases separated the two germline ends. The chain's CDR3 is CASSPGETQYF. The CDR3, as DNA: TGTGCCAGCAGTCCGGGGGAGACCCAGTACTTC.

The CDR3 DNA follows: TGTGCCAGCAGCCGGGACAGCTCTGGAAACACCATATATTTT. Protein: CASSRDSSGNTIYF. J is TRBJ1-3 and V is TRBV3-1 (or the pseudogene TRBV3-2); 7 bases match TRBD1. The germline V gene has CDR1 LGHDT and CDR2 YNNKEL (reference sequence). The CDR3 is 14 residues long. J was trimmed by 0 bases and V by 4 bases; bases with no gene match: 0.

This chain connects TRBV5-1 to TRBJ2-3; the match to TRBD2 covers 9 bases. The CDR3 sequence is 19 residues long. The germline V gene has CDR1 SGHRS and CDR2 YFSETQ. Trimming at V came to 7 bases and at J to 1 base, leaving 19 bases not matched to a gene. The CDR3 reads CASYPEEREVSDGTDTQYF. In DNA, the CDR3 is TGCGCCAGCTACCCTGAGGAGCGGGAGGTATCGGATGGCACAGATACGCAGTATTTT.

CDR3 protein: CASSPERGGAFF. The CDR3 region has the DNA TGTGCCAGTAGTCCCGAGAGGGGGGGAGCTTTCTTT. The chain has TRBV19 and TRBJ1-1; TRBD1 is a possible D gene (6 bases). Germline V gene data show CDR1 as LNHDA and CDR2 as SQIVND (reference sequence). The length of the CDR3 is 12 residues. V lost 5 bases to trimming and J lost 10 bases, with 14 bases between them.

The chain joins TRBV2 to TRBJ2-1, with 10 positions matching TRBD1. Germline V gene sequence: CDR1 SNHLY, CDR2 FYNNEI. The CDR3 spans 14 residues. V trimming: 10 bases; J trimming: 2 bases; junction bases outside the gene matches: 5. The chain's CDR3 is CANSGTGAYNEQFF. Here the CDR3 DNA reads TGTGCCAACTCCGGGACAGGGGCCTACAATGAGCAGTTCTTC. Supplemented by reference TRBV2 and TRBJ2-1, the full variable domain reads EPEVTQTPSHQVTQMGQEVILRCVPISNHLYFYWYRQILGQKVEFLVSFYNNEISEKSEIFDDQFSVERPDGSNFTLKIRSTKLEDSAMYFCANSGTGAYNEQFFGPGTRLTVL.

This chain links TRBV24-1 with TRBJ2-2, with D unresolved. V was trimmed by 4 bases and J by 4 bases, leaving 6 bases between them. The CDR3 has 13 amino acids. CDR1 and CDR2 (germline): KGHDR, SFDVKD. The CDR3 sequence is CATSDRSTGELFF. The DNA of the CDR3 is TGTGCCACCAGTGACAGGTCCACCGGGGAGCTGTTTTTT.

The chain joins TRBV10-3 to TRBJ1-1; D possibly corresponds to TRBD1 (5 bases). Germline CDR1 is ENHRY and CDR2 is SYGVKD. The CDR3 sequence is 13 residues long. V was cut by 4 bases and J by 12 bases, with 18 bases left in between. The DNA of the CDR3 is TGTGCCATCAGTGGCGCCGGGGAGGGGATAACTTTCTTT. This gives the protein CAISGAGEGITFF.

The chain combines TRBV20-1 with TRBJ2-7; maybe TRBD2 (7 bases). V lost 3 bases, J lost 3 bases, and 21 bases lay in between. The CDR3 runs 16 residues. Per the germline V gene, CDR1 is DFQATT and CDR2 is SNEGSKA (reference sequence). CDR3 DNA sequence: TGCAGTGCTAGTAGGCCGGGGGGCCTGCGGATCTACGAGCAGTACTTC. Translating it yields CSASRPGGLRIYEQYF.

This clone was seen only once. The J gene is TRBJ1-3, the V gene TRBV6-5; possible D gene TRBD1, 5 bases. V shed 5 bases and J shed 3 bases, with 11 bases lying between them. Germline loops: CDR1 MNHEY, CDR2 SVGAGI. The CDR3 has 14 residues. CDR3 sequence reads: CASSRDQGGNTIYF. The CDR3 DNA sequence: TGTGCCAGCAGTCGCGACCAGGGTGGAAACACCATATATTTT.

The V and J genes are TRBV9 and TRBJ1-2, with a tentative D call TRBD1 (5 bases). Germline CDR1 reads SGDLS; CDR2 reads YYNGEE. V lost 2 bases to trimming and J lost 4 bases, with 12 bases between them. The length of the CDR3 is 14 residues. The CDR3 DNA reads TGTGCCAGCAGCGTCGGCAGGGAGGCCTATGGCTACACCTTC. Translation: CASSVGREAYGYTF.

This clone was counted between two and nine times. The chain combines TRBV19 with TRBJ2-7, with D maybe TRBD1 (5 bases). V was clipped by 7 bases and J by 2 bases, with 15 bases between them. The germline V gene encodes CDR1 LNHDA and CDR2 SQIVND (reference sequence). The CDR3 runs 14 residues. The CDR3 loop is CASTLTVNTYEQYF. DNA for the CDR3: TGTGCCAGTACCCTGACAGTGAATACCTACGAGCAGTACTTC.

The chain employs TRBV9 and TRBJ1-3; 8 bases are shared with TRBD1. Germline V gene data show CDR1 as SGDLS and CDR2 as YYNGEE. The V and J ends lost 3 bases and 2 bases, in that order; junction bases with no gene match: 4. The CDR3 is 15 residues long. Here the CDR3 reads CASSAQGAPGNTIYF. The DNA for the CDR3 is TGTGCCAGCAGCGCGCAGGGGGCCCCTGGAAACACCATATATTTT. The full variable domain, with the rest looked up from reference TRBV9 and TRBJ1-3, is DSGVTQTPKHLITATGQRVTLRCSPRSGDLSVYWYQQSLDQGLQFLIQYYNGEERAKGNILERFSAQQFPDLHSELNLSSLELGDSALYFCASSAQGAPGNTIYFGEGSWLTVV.

The V and J genes are TRBV5-5 and TRBJ1-2, with TRBD1 matching 12 bases. With V trimmed by 5 bases and J by 8 bases, 7 bases remained unmatched. The CDR3 is 14 residues long. Germline CDR1 is SGHKS and CDR2 is YYEKEE (reference sequence). For the CDR3, the DNA is TGTGCCAGCAGTTATACCGGGACAGGGGGCGGCTACACCTTC. Its translation is CASSYTGTGGGYTF.

The J gene is TRBJ1-5, the V gene TRBV6-6, with TRBD1 matching 7 bases. Germline CDR1 reads MNHNY; CDR2 reads SVGAGI (reference sequence). Trimming removed 4 bases from V and 7 bases from J; junction bases left unmatched: 7. The CDR3 extends over 14 amino acids. The CDR3 coding sequence is TGTGCCAGCAGTTCCTACAGGGGTGGACAGCCCCAGCATTTT. Its protein is CASSSYRGGQPQHF.

This chain joins TRBV2 and TRBJ2-7, with D maybe TRBD2 (5 bases). Germline V gene data show CDR1 as SNHLY and CDR2 as FYNNEI. The CDR3 loop spans 16 amino acids. V lost 2 bases and J 7 bases, leaving 21 bases between the germline ends. The CDR3 sequence: CASSESTSKRSGEQYF. Written as DNA, the CDR3 is TGTGCCAGCAGTGAAAGCACAAGCAAACGATCGGGGGAGCAGTACTTC.

The chain couples TRBV28 to TRBJ2-7; 7 bases are a match to TRBD2. The CDR3 length is 13 residues. The germline gives CDR1 MDHEN, CDR2 SYDVKM. With V trimmed by 8 bases and J by 3 bases, 7 bases remained unmatched. This CDR3 is CASRRGLYYEQYF. Here the CDR3 DNA reads TGTGCCAGCCGGCGGGGGTTGTACTACGAGCAGTACTTC.